Here is one T cell receptor (beta chain) with its context. As originally analysed: Reference gene primer amplification yielded estimated nucleated cell counts. Sequencing was performed with immunoSEQ multiplex PCR; in TCRdb, only in-frame clones are kept and a portion is missing. V, J and clone size are those of that table, while D and trimming were read from the DNA. In the table there are approximately 70,000 clones, around 90% of which are singletons. This record belongs to a study of blood T cell repertoires in COVID-19. V was trimmed by 6 bases and J by 8 bases, leaving 16 bases between them. The CDR3 consists of 13 residues. The germline V gene encodes CDR1 SQVTM and CDR2 ANQGSEA.

The chain uses TRBV29-1 and TRBJ1-4, with D maybe TRBD1 (5 bases). The receptor was derived from a woman aged 55-70 years with active COVID-19. The sequenced sample was peripheral blood. The CDR3 loop reads CSVAGRGYEKLFF. DNA for the CDR3: TGCAGCGTCGCCGGGAGGGGATACGAAAAACTGTTTTTT.